Listed below are T cell receptor beta chains from one sample, sequenced in a study of blood T cell repertoires in COVID-19. TCRdb's copy holds only in-frame clones and misses some; the assay was immunoSEQ multiplex PCR. The sample yields about 200,000 clones, about 80% seen once. The sequenced sample consisted of peripheral blood. The source of these receptors is a man aged 55 to 70 with acute or convalescent COVID-19. Both conserved end residues are part of each CDR3. The order of the fields is J gene, clone size, D gene, V gene, CDR3 protein, CDR3 DNA. The D gene is left open where the match is weak. A row's size may be missing; if present it is once, few, many or a size class.

J gene: TRBJ1-1
clone size: -
D gene: TRBD1
V gene: TRBV4-3
CDR3 protein: CASSQVIIGQGTTFF
CDR3 DNA: TGCGCCAGCAGCCAAGTTATTATCGGACAGGGCACGACTTTCTTT

J gene: TRBJ1-1
clone size: -
D gene: TRBD1
V gene: TRBV7-8
CDR3 protein: CASSSRTGLNTEAFF
CDR3 DNA: TGTGCCAGCAGCTCCCGGACAGGACTGAACACTGAAGCTTTCTTT

J gene: TRBJ1-5
clone size: -
D gene: -
V gene: TRBV2
CDR3 protein: CASSEPLRGPAQHF
CDR3 DNA: TGTGCCAGCAGTGAACCCCTTAGGGGCCCGGCCCAGCATTTT

J gene: TRBJ2-7
clone size: -
D gene: TRBD1
V gene: TRBV9
CDR3 protein: CASSVDGQGARYEQYF
CDR3 DNA: TGTGCCAGCAGCGTGGACGGACAGGGGGCTAGGTACGAGCAGTACTTC

J gene: TRBJ1-1
clone size: -
D gene: TRBD1
V gene: TRBV29-1
CDR3 protein: CSVGQGQGAFF
CDR3 DNA: TGCAGCGTTGGACAGGGACAGGGAGCTTTCTTT

J gene: TRBJ2-1
clone size: -
D gene: -
V gene: TRBV7-9
CDR3 protein: CASSLLHLSSGIYNEQFF
CDR3 DNA: TGTGCCAGCAGCTTGTTGCATTTAAGTAGCGGTATCTACAATGAGCAGTTCTTC

J gene: TRBJ2-3
clone size: -
D gene: TRBD2
V gene: TRBV24-1
CDR3 protein: CATSAQTSGSPSTDTQYF
CDR3 DNA: TGTGCCACCAGTGCACAAACTAGCGGGAGTCCTAGCACAGATACGCAGTATTTT

J gene: TRBJ1-1
clone size: -
D gene: -
V gene: TRBV10-3
CDR3 protein: CAISVDTGGTEAFF
CDR3 DNA: TGTGCCATCAGTGTGGACACCGGCGGCACTGAAGCTTTCTTT

J gene: TRBJ2-6
clone size: -
D gene: -
V gene: TRBV9
CDR3 protein: CASKSGSGANVLTF
CDR3 DNA: TGTGCCAGCAAAAGCGGCTCTGGGGCCAACGTCCTGACTTTC

J gene: TRBJ2-6
clone size: -
D gene: -
V gene: TRBV4-1
CDR3 protein: CASSLASTETSRSGANVLTF
CDR3 DNA: TGCGCCAGCAGCCTCGCCTCAACCGAAACGTCGCGCTCTGGGGCCAACGTCCTGACTTTC

J gene: TRBJ2-1
clone size: -
D gene: TRBD1
V gene: TRBV18
CDR3 protein: CASSPGTGATHEQFF
CDR3 DNA: TGTGCCAGCTCACCGGGGACAGGGGCCACCCATGAGCAGTTCTTC

J gene: TRBJ1-5
clone size: -
D gene: -
V gene: TRBV5-1
CDR3 protein: CASSPIPTGLNQPQHF
CDR3 DNA: TGCGCCAGCAGCCCGATCCCGACAGGCTTAAATCAGCCCCAGCATTTT

J gene: TRBJ2-3
clone size: -
D gene: TRBD2
V gene: TRBV27
CDR3 protein: CASSHRGLAGGLINTQYF
CDR3 DNA: TGTGCCAGCAGTCACCGGGGACTAGCGGGAGGGCTAATTAATACACAGTATTTT

J gene: TRBJ2-7
clone size: -
D gene: TRBD1
V gene: TRBV4-3
CDR3 protein: CASRGTGPEQYF
CDR3 DNA: TGCGCCAGCAGAGGGACAGGGCCCGAGCAGTACTTC

J gene: TRBJ1-2
clone size: -
D gene: -
V gene: TRBV6-5
CDR3 protein: CASTLLGANYGYTF
CDR3 DNA: TGTGCCAGCACTCTCCTCGGTGCTAACTATGGCTACACCTTC

J gene: TRBJ1-1
clone size: few
D gene: -
V gene: TRBV5-6
CDR3 protein: CASSFLSGADTEAFF
CDR3 DNA: TGTGCCAGCAGCTTTTTAAGTGGAGCGGACACTGAAGCTTTCTTT

J gene: TRBJ2-5
clone size: few
D gene: -
V gene: TRBV7-3
CDR3 protein: CASSLGQIETQYF
CDR3 DNA: TGTGCCAGCAGCTTAGGACAGATAGAGACCCAGTACTTC

J gene: TRBJ2-5
clone size: -
D gene: TRBD2
V gene: TRBV6-5
CDR3 protein: CASSYASGGLETQYF
CDR3 DNA: TGTGCCAGCAGTTACGCTAGCGGGGGGCTAGAGACCCAGTACTTC

J gene: TRBJ2-1
clone size: -
D gene: TRBD2
V gene: TRBV6-2/TRBV6-3
CDR3 protein: CASSYNRGLAGREQFF
CDR3 DNA: TGTGCCAGCAGTTATAATCGGGGACTAGCGGGACGAGAGCAGTTCTTC

J gene: TRBJ1-2
clone size: once
D gene: -
V gene: TRBV3-1/TRBV3-2
CDR3 protein: CASSPAPGVGYGYTF
CDR3 DNA: TGTGCCAGCAGCCCCGCGCCAGGGGTGGGGTATGGCTACACCTTC

J gene: TRBJ2-3
clone size: few
D gene: TRBD2
V gene: TRBV5-8
CDR3 protein: CASSLGPGGSDTQYF
CDR3 DNA: TGTGCCAGCAGCTTGGGGCCGGGGGGATCAGATACGCAGTATTTT

J gene: TRBJ1-4
clone size: -
D gene: -
V gene: TRBV7-2
CDR3 protein: CASSLVGRAATEKLFF
CDR3 DNA: TGTGCCAGCAGCTTAGTTGGGAGGGCAGCGACCGAAAAACTGTTTTTT

J gene: TRBJ1-4
clone size: -
D gene: -
V gene: TRBV6-2/TRBV6-3
CDR3 protein: CASSYSMVGEREKLFF
CDR3 DNA: TGTGCCAGCAGTTACTCGATGGTTGGAGAGCGAGAAAAACTGTTTTTT

J gene: TRBJ2-4
clone size: -
D gene: -
V gene: TRBV6-5
CDR3 protein: CASSYSHTLAKNIQYF
CDR3 DNA: TGTGCCAGCAGTTACTCACACACCCTAGCCAAAAACATTCAGTACTTC

J gene: TRBJ1-6
clone size: -
D gene: TRBD1
V gene: TRBV9
CDR3 protein: CASSPTGGNSPLHF
CDR3 DNA: TGTGCCAGCAGCCCGACAGGGGGAAATTCACCCCTCCACTTT

J gene: TRBJ1-5
clone size: -
D gene: TRBD1
V gene: TRBV7-6
CDR3 protein: CASSLEGQGILGPQHF
CDR3 DNA: TGTGCCAGCAGCTTAGAGGGACAGGGGATCCTAGGGCCCCAGCATTTT

J gene: TRBJ2-1
clone size: -
D gene: TRBD1
V gene: TRBV11-2
CDR3 protein: CASSSNFRRQGASYNEQFF
CDR3 DNA: TGTGCCAGCAGCTCTAATTTCCGACGACAGGGGGCTTCCTACAATGAGCAGTTCTTC

J gene: TRBJ2-1
clone size: -
D gene: -
V gene: TRBV6-7
CDR3 protein: CASENNEQFF
CDR3 DNA: TGTGCCAGCGAGAACAATGAGCAGTTCTTC

J gene: TRBJ1-6
clone size: few
D gene: -
V gene: TRBV19
CDR3 protein: CASSIGQGIDSPLHF
CDR3 DNA: TGTGCCAGTAGTATAGGGCAGGGAATCGATTCACCCCTCCACTTT

J gene: TRBJ1-2
clone size: -
D gene: -
V gene: TRBV5-1
CDR3 protein: CASSPTGSDGYTF
CDR3 DNA: TGCGCCAGCAGCCCCACAGGGTCAGATGGCTACACCTTC

J gene: TRBJ1-4
clone size: -
D gene: -
V gene: TRBV4-1
CDR3 protein: CASSQLQGTNEKLFF
CDR3 DNA: TGCGCCAGCAGCCAACTACAGGGAACTAATGAAAAACTGTTTTTT

J gene: TRBJ1-2
clone size: few
D gene: TRBD1
V gene: TRBV6-5
CDR3 protein: CASNAGTAYGYTF
CDR3 DNA: TGTGCCAGCAATGCCGGGACAGCCTATGGCTACACCTTC

J gene: TRBJ2-1
clone size: -
D gene: -
V gene: TRBV25-1
CDR3 protein: CASSENGYNEQFF
CDR3 DNA: TGTGCCAGCAGTGAAAACGGGTACAATGAGCAGTTCTTC